In this sample, the clone carrying this T cell receptor beta chain turned up a few times. The antigen is not known. This CDR3 has 13 amino acids. V was shortened by 1 base and J by 9 bases, with 12 bases between the two germline ends. CDR1 and CDR2 (germline): MGHRA, YSYEKL. What was sequenced were expressed TCRB transcripts, since all of the isolated RNA had been reverse transcribed. Clones were read by immunoSEQ multiplex PCR, and TCRdb kept only the in-frame ones, dropping some. Found here are 350,000 to 450,000 clones, 10% to 15% of them singletons; the top ten hold 0.0095% to 0.011%. This specimen comes from a study of beta chain features in type 1 diabetes. Findings and caveats of the study: There was a moderate but significant shortening of TCRB CDR3s in all four CD4+ subsets of Type 1 diabetes patients.

Over 95% purity was reached by all sorted populations. This chain uses TRBV4-1 with TRBJ1-1; D is unclear. Material: naive CD4+ T cells from blood. The receptor's source is a woman in her late teens or twenties with type 1 diabetes. The CDR3 coding sequence is TGCGCCAGCAGCCAAGGCTTCGAGGGTAAAGCTTTCTTT. Amino acids: CASSQGFEGKAFF.